The clone carrying this TCR beta chain appeared a few times. Measured with immunoSEQ multiplex PCR; TCRdb has only the in-frame clones, and not every one. The sample lists 150,000 to 200,000 clones, over 85% occurring once. Germline-derived CDR1 and CDR2 are MGHRA and YSYEKL. Trimming took 3 bases from V and 7 from J, leaving 21 bases between them. There are 16 residues in the CDR3. These data originate in a study of T cell responses to AZD1222 COVID-19 vaccine. The starting material was peripheral blood, obtained on day 0 of AZD1222 vaccination. The chain is built from TRBV4-1 and TRBJ1-2; D perhaps matches TRBD1 (5 bases). The clonotype originates from an adult in good health. CDR3 residues: CASSQGHSTESGGYTF. The CDR3, as DNA: TGCGCCAGCAGCCAGGGGCACTCGACAGAGTCGGGTGGCTACACCTTC.